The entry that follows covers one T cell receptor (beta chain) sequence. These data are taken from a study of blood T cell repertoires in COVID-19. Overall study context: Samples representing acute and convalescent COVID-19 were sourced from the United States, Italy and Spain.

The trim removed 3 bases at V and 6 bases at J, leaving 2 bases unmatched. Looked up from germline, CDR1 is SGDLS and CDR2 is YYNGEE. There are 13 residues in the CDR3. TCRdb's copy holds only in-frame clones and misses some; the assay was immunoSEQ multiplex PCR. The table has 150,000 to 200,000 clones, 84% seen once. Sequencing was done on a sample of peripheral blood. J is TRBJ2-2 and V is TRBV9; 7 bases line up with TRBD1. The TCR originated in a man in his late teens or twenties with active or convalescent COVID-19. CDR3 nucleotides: TGTGCCAGCAGCGCACAGGGGTCCGGGGAGCTGTTTTTT. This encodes CASSAQGSGELFF.